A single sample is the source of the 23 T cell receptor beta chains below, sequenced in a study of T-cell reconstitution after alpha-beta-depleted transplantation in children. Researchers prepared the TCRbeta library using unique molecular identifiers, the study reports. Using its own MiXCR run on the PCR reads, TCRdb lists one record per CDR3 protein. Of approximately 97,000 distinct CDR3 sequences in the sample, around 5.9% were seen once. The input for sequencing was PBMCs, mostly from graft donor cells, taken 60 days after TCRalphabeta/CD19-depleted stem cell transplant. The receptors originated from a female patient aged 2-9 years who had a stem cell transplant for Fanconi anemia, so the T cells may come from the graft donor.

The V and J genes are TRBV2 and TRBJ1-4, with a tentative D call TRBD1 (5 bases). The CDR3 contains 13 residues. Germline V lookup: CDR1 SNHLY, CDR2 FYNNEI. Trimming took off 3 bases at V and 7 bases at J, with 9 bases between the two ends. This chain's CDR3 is CASSEDTSEKLFF. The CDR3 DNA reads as TGTGCCAGCAGTGAGGACACAAGTGAAAAACTGTTTTTT.

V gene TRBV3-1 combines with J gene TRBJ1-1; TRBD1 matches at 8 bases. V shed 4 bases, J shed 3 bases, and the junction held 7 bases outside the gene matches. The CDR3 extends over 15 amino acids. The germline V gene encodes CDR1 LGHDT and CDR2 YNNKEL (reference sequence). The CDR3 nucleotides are TGTGCCAGCAGCCCGTACCCCAGGGGGCACACTGAAGCTTTCTTT. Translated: CASSPYPRGHTEAFF. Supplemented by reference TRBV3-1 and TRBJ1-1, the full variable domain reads DTAVSQTPKYLVTQMGNDKSIKCEQNLGHDTMYWYKQDSKKFLKIMFSYNNKELIINETVPNRFSPKSPDKAHLNLHINSLELGDSAVYFCASSPYPRGHTEAFFGQGTRLTVV.

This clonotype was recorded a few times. As DNA, the CDR3 is TGTGCCAGCAGTTACTCTGCGGTGTCCCTTATGAACACTGAAGCTTTCTTT. It translates to CASSYSAVSLMNTEAFF. The chain is built from TRBV6-5 and TRBJ1-1; D is unclear. The CDR3 loop spans 17 amino acids. The V gene's germline CDR1 is MNHEY and CDR2 SVGAGI. Trimming cost V 0 bases and J 0 bases, with 14 bases left between them.

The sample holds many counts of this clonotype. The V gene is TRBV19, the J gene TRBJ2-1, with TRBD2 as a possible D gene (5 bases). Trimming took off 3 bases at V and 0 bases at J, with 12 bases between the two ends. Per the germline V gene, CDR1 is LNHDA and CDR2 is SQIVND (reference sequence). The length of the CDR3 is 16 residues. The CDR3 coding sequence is TGTGCCAGTAGTATCCGCGCGGGCAACTCCTACAATGAGCAGTTCTTC. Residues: CASSIRAGNSYNEQFF.

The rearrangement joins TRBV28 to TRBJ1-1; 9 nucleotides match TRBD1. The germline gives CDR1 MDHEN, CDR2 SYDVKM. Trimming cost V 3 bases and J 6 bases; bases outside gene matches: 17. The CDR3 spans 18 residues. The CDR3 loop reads CASSFIHTTGGFGSEAFF. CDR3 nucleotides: TGTGCCAGCAGTTTCATCCACACGACAGGGGGTTTTGGTTCTGAAGCTTTCTTT.

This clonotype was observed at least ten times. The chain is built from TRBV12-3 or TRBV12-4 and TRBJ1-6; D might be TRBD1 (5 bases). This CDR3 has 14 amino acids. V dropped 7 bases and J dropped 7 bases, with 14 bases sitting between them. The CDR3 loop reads CASTLQVNNSPLHF. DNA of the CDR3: TGTGCCAGCACCCTACAGGTGAACAATTCACCCCTCCACTTT.

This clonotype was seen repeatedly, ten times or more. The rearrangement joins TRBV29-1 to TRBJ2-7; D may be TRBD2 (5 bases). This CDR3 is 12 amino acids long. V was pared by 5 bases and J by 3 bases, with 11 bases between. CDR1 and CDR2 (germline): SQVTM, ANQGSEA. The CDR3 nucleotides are TGCAGCGTTACGTGGAGGAACTACGAGCAGTACTTC. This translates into CSVTWRNYEQYF.

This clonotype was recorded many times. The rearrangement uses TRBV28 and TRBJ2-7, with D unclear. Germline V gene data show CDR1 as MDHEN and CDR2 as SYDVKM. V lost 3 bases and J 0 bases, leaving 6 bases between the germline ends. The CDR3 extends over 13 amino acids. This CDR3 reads CASSLAASYEQYF. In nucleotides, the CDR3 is TGTGCCAGCAGTTTGGCAGCCTCCTACGAGCAGTACTTC.

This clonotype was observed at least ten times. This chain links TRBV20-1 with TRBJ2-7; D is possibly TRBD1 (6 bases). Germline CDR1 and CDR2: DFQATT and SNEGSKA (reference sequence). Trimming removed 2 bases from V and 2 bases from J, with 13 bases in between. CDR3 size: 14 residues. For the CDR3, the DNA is TGCAGTGCTAGACGAAGGGGGTTTACCTACGAGCAGTACTTC. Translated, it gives CSARRRGFTYEQYF.

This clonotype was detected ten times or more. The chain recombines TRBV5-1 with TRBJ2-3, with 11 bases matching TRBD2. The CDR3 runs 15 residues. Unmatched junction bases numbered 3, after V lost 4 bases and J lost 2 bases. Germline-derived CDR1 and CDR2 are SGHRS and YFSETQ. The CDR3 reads CASSDSGGATDTQYF. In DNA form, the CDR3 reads TGCGCCAGCAGCGATAGCGGGGGGGCCACAGATACGCAGTATTTT. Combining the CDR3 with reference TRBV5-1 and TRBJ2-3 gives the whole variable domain KAGVTQTPRYLIKTRGQQVTLSCSPISGHRSVSWYQQTPGQGLQFLFEYFSETQRNKGNFPGRFSGRQFSNSRSEMNVSTLELGDSALYLCASSDSGGATDTQYFGPGTRLTVL.

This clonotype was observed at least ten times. The CDR3 region has the DNA TGCAGTGCGGAAAGGGGGCTGGGGAATGAAAAACTGTTTTTT. Protein: CSAERGLGNEKLFF. The rearrangement links TRBV20-1 to TRBJ1-4; 7 bases fit TRBD1. After removal of 6 bases from V and 5 bases from J, the junction contained 9 bases not matched to a gene. CDR1 and CDR2 from the germline V gene are DFQATT and SNEGSKA (reference sequence). The CDR3 extends over 14 amino acids.

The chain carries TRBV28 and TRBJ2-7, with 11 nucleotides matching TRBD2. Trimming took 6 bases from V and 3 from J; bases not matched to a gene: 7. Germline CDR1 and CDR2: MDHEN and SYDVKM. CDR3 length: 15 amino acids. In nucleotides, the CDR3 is TGTGCCAGCAGCAATGCCGGGACTAGCGGCTACGAGCAGTACTTC. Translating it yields CASSNAGTSGYEQYF.

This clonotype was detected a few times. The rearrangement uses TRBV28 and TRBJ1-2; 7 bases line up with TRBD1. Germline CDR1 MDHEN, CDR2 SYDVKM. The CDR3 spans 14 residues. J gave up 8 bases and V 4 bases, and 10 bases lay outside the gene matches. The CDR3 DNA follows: TGTGCCAGCAGTTCCCGGGACAGTTGGAGGGGCTACACCTTC. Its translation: CASSSRDSWRGYTF.

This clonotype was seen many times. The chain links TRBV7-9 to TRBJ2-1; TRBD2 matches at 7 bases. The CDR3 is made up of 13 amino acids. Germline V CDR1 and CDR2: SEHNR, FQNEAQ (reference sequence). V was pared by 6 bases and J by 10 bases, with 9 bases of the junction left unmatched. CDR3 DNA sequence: TGTGCCAGCAGACCCGGAGGTAGCGGGGAGCAGTTCTTC. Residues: CASRPGGSGEQFF.

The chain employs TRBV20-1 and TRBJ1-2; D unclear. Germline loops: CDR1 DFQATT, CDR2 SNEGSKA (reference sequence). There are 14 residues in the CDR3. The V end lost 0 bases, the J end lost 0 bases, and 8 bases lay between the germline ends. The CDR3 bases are TGCAGTGCTAGAGATCAAACGGCTAACTATGGCTACACCTTC. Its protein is CSARDQTANYGYTF.

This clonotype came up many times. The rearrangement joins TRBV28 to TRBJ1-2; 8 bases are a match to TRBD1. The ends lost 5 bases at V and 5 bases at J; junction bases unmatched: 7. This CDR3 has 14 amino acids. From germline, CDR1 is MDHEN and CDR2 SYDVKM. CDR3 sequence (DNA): TGTGCCAGCAGTCCACCGGGACAGGTTTATGGCTACACCTTC. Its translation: CASSPPGQVYGYTF.

The CDR3 reads CASSQDHSTDTQYF. As DNA, the CDR3 is TGCGCCAGCAGCCAAGATCATAGCACAGATACGCAGTATTTT. V gene TRBV4-1 combines with J gene TRBJ2-3; D is unresolved. The CDR3 spans 14 residues. The V end lost 0 bases, the J end lost 0 bases, and 4 bases lay between the germline ends. The V gene's germline CDR1 is MGHRA and CDR2 YSYEKL.

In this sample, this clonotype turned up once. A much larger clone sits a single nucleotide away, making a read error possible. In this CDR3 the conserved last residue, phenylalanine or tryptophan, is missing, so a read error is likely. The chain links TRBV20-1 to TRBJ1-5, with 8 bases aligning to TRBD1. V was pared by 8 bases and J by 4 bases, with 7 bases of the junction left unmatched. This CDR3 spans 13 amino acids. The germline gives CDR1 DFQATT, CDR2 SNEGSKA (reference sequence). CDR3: CSIDRQGNQPQHV. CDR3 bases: TGCAGTATAGATCGACAGGGGAATCAGCCCCAGCATGTT.

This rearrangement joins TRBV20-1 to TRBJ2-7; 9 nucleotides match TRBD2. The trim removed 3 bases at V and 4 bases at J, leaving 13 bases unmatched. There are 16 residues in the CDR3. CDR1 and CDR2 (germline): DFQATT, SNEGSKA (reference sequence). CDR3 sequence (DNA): TGCAGTGCTAGCCCCCTCGTTGCTAGCGGGATGTACGAGCAGTACTTC. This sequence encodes CSASPLVASGMYEQYF.

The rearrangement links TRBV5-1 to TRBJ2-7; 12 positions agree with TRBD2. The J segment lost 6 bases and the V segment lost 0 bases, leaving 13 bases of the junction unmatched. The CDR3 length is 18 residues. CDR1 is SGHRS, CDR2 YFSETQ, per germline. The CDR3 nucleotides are TGCGCCAGCAGCTTGGAATCTAGCGGGAGGGCCGATCGCCTCGAGCAGTACTTC. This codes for CASSLESSGRADRLEQYF.

CDR3 loop: CASRRPAPPNTGELFF. The CDR3 DNA reads TGTGCCAGCAGACGACCAGCGCCCCCGAACACCGGGGAGCTGTTTTTT. The chain has TRBV7-9 and TRBJ2-2; no definite D call. Trimming removed 6 bases from V and 0 bases from J, with 14 bases in between. The CDR3 loop spans 16 amino acids. Per germline, CDR1 SEHNR and CDR2 FQNEAQ (reference sequence).

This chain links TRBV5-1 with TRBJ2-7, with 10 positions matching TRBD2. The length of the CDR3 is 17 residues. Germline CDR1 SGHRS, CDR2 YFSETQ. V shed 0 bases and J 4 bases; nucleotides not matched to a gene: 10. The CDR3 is CASSLGTAGTSVYEQYF. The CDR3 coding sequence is TGCGCCAGCAGCTTGGGGACAGCCGGGACTAGCGTTTACGAGCAGTACTTC.

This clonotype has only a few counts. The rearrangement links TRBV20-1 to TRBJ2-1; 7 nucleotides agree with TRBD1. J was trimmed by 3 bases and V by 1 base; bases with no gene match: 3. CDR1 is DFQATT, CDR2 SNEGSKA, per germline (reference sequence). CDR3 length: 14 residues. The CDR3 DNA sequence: TGCAGTGCTAGAGGACAGGGAATCTACAATGAGCAGTTCTTC. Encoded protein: CSARGQGIYNEQFF.